These 17 T cell receptor beta chains were sequenced from one sample in a study of shared T cell receptors in the human thymus. Profiled with immunoSEQ multiplex PCR; TCRdb holds only in-frame clones, not every one. The table records more than 300,000 clones, roughly 94% of them present only once. The sample was thymocytes. These receptors came from a human donor.

CDR3 in DNA: TGTGCCAGCAGTATCCCTCGACTAGCGGAGACCTACGAGCAGTACTTC. This sequence encodes CASSIPRLAETYEQYF. The chain employs TRBV28 and TRBJ2-7; TRBD2 matches 9 bases. V shed 5 bases, J shed 2 bases, and the junction held 10 bases outside the gene matches. The CDR3 spans 16 residues. The germline V gene encodes CDR1 MDHEN and CDR2 SYDVKM. Using reference TRBV28 and TRBJ2-7 for the parts outside the CDR3, the full variable domain is DVKVTQSSRYLVKRTGEKVFLECVQDMDHENMFWYRQDPGLGLRLIYFSYDVKMKEKGDIPEGYSVSREKKERFSLILESASTNQTSMYLCASSIPRLAETYEQYFGPGTRLTVT.

The V and J genes are TRBV11-3 and TRBJ1-1; no definite D call. The CDR3 has 15 residues. V shed 3 bases and J shed 1 base, with 12 bases lying between them. Germline V gene data show CDR1 as SGHNT and CDR2 as YENEEA. CDR3 bases: TGTGCCAGCAGCTTGGGCTCTTCCCGGAACACTGAAGCTTTCTTT. Amino acids: CASSLGSSRNTEAFF.

The V call is TRBV2, the J call TRBJ2-3; TRBD2 agrees at 7 bases. Germline CDR1 SNHLY, CDR2 FYNNEI. The CDR3 is made up of 15 amino acids. Trimming at V came to 6 bases and at J to 9 bases, leaving 15 bases not matched to a gene. The CDR3 sequence: CASSGGGPPMRTQYF. The CDR3 bases are TGTGCCAGCAGCGGGGGAGGGCCGCCTATGAGGACGCAGTATTTT.

CDR3: CASSPLSYTGELFF. CDR3 coding DNA: TGTGCCAGCTCACCGCTCAGTTACACCGGGGAGCTGTTTTTT. The chain combines TRBV18 with TRBJ2-2; D remains unclear. CDR3 length equals 14 residues. V lost 3 bases and J 3 bases, leaving 8 bases between the germline ends. Germline assignment: CDR1 KGHSH and CDR2 LQKENI.

This clone came up once. The gene calls are TRBV27 and TRBJ2-7, with 8 bases lining up with TRBD1. The CDR3 consists of 14 residues. Germline assignment: CDR1 MNHEY and CDR2 SMNVEV (reference sequence). After removal of 7 bases from V and 3 bases from J, the junction contained 8 bases not matched to a gene. The CDR3 sequence is CASTQSTGGYEQYF. The CDR3 coding sequence is TGTGCCAGCACCCAATCTACAGGGGGCTACGAGCAGTACTTC.

The chain couples TRBV7-3 to TRBJ1-5, with 7 nucleotides matching TRBD1. The germline V gene has CDR1 SGHTA and CDR2 FQGTGA. The CDR3 contains 13 residues. J gave up 8 bases and V 3 bases, and 4 bases lay outside the gene matches. CDR3 in DNA: TGTGCCAGCAGCTTGGGAGGGGGCGAGCCCCAGCATTTT. This gives the protein CASSLGGGEPQHF.

The chain has TRBV15 and TRBJ1-3; the D is unclear. Germline CDR1 is LNHNV and CDR2 is YYDKDF (reference sequence). V shed 1 base and J shed 1 base, with 11 bases lying between them. The length of the CDR3 is 16 residues. The CDR3 DNA sequence: TGTGCCACCAGCAGAGTGCGATTCCTTTCTGGAAACACCATATATTTT. Its protein product is CATSRVRFLSGNTIYF.

The V gene is TRBV28, the J gene TRBJ1-5; no clear D gene. Trimming stripped 11 bases from V and 0 bases from J, with 23 bases between. This CDR3 has 17 residues. From germline, CDR1 is MDHEN and CDR2 SYDVKM. CDR3 loop: CAGQYSRENSSNQPQHF. CDR3 DNA: TGTGCCGGCCAGTATTCGAGGGAAAATAGTAGCAATCAGCCCCAGCATTTT.

V gene TRBV7-3 combines with J gene TRBJ2-1; possibly TRBD2 for D (6 bases). Germline loops: CDR1 SGHTA, CDR2 FQGTGA. V was pared by 2 bases and J by 4 bases, with 12 bases between. This CDR3 region has 15 residues. The CDR3 reads CASSLSGEGYNEQFF. The CDR3, as DNA: TGTGCCAGCAGCTTATCGGGAGAGGGGTACAATGAGCAGTTCTTC.

The chain has TRBV6-1 and TRBJ2-2, with D hard to call. Deletions cut 0 bases from V and 4 bases from J, with 18 bases between. The CDR3 length is 18 residues. Germline values: CDR1 MNHNS, CDR2 SASEGT. The CDR3 DNA is TGTGCCAGCAGTGAAGCGACAACGAGCGCCAGATTCACCGGGGAGCTGTTTTTT. It encodes CASSEATTSARFTGELFF.

The rearrangement links TRBV2 to TRBJ2-1, with D perhaps TRBD1 (6 bases). Between the trimmed V and J ends, which lost 7 bases and 2 bases, there was a span of 9 bases. The length of the CDR3 is 13 residues. CDR1 and CDR2 from the germline V gene are SNHLY and FYNNEI. CDR3 sequence: CASIPGAYNEQFF. The CDR3 DNA follows: TGTGCCAGCATCCCAGGGGCCTACAATGAGCAGTTCTTC.

V and J are TRBV28 and TRBJ2-5, with no clear D. Germline V gives CDR1 MDHEN, CDR2 SYDVKM. This CDR3 comprises 15 residues. Trimming removed 6 bases from V and 1 base from J, with 15 bases in between. CDR3 loop: CASSPHLETQETQYF. CDR3 bases: TGTGCCAGCAGCCCGCATTTAGAGACCCAAGAGACCCAGTACTTC.

This chain links TRBV6-1 with TRBJ2-1, with 10 bases fitting TRBD2. This CDR3 contains 17 residues. CDR1 and CDR2 from the germline V gene are MNHNS and SASEGT. V dropped 1 base and J dropped 0; count of bases not matched to a gene: 3. CDR3 sequence reads: CASSEGASGSSYNEQFF. DNA for the CDR3: TGTGCCAGCAGTGAAGGGGCTAGCGGGAGCTCCTACAATGAGCAGTTCTTC.

The chain employs TRBV4-2 and TRBJ2-1; 7 bases align to TRBD2. This CDR3 comprises 16 residues. V shed 2 bases, J shed 2 bases, and the junction held 6 bases outside the gene matches. Per germline, CDR1 LGHNA and CDR2 YNFKEQ. In DNA, the CDR3 is TGTGCCAGCAGCCAACTAGCGGCGGCAACCTACAATGAGCAGTTCTTC. This codes for CASSQLAAATYNEQFF.

The chain combines TRBV11-2 with TRBJ2-3, with 12 bases matching TRBD2. V dropped 5 bases and J dropped 4; count of bases not matched to a gene: 10. Germline V gives CDR1 SGHAT, CDR2 FQNNGV. This CDR3 has 17 amino acids. Here the CDR3 DNA reads TGTGCCAGCAGCGACCGACCTAGCGGGAGGGCCCCAGATACGCAGTATTTT. It is translated as CASSDRPSGRAPDTQYF.

This sequence joins TRBV5-1 and TRBJ2-7; D might be TRBD1 or TRBD2, each matching 5 bases. The germline CDR1 and CDR2 sequences are SGHRS and YFSETQ. There are 15 residues in the CDR3. Trimming took off 4 bases at V and 5 bases at J, with 19 bases between the two ends. The CDR3 DNA sequence: TGCGCCAGCAGCCTCATGAGGGACGTTTGGAACGAGCAGTACTTC. This sequence encodes CASSLMRDVWNEQYF.

The DNA of the CDR3 is TGCGCCAGCAGCTCAGACTGCAATGAGCAGTTCTTC. This codes for CASSSDCNEQFF. The V gene is TRBV5-1, the J gene TRBJ2-1; D not certain. Between the trimmed V and J ends, which lost 3 bases and 6 bases, there was a span of 7 bases. The CDR3 has 12 residues. Germline V CDR1 and CDR2: SGHRS, YFSETQ. Full variable domain (rest looked up from reference TRBV5-1 and TRBJ2-1): KAGVTQTPRYLIKTRGQQVTLSCSPISGHRSVSWYQQTPGQGLQFLFEYFSETQRNKGNFPGRFSGRQFSNSRSEMNVSTLELGDSALYLCASSSDCNEQFFGPGTRLTVL.